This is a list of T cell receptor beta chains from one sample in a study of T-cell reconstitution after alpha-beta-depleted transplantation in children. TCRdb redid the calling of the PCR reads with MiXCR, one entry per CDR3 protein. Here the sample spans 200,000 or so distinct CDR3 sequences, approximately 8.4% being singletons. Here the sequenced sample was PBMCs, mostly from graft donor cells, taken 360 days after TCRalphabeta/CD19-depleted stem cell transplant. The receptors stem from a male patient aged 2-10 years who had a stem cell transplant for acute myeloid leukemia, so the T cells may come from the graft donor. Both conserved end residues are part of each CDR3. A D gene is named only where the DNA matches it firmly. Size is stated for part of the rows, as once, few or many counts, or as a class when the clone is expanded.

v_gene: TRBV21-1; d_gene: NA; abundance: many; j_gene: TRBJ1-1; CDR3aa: CASSNYREATEAFF; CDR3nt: TGTGCCAGCAGCAACTACAGGGAGGCCACTGAAGCTTTCTTT
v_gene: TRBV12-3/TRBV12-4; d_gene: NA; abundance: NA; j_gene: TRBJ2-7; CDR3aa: CASSLMGGPYEQYF; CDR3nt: TGTGCCAGCAGTTTAATGGGCGGGCCCTACGAGCAGTACTTC
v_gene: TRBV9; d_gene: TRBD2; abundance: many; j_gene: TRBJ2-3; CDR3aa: CASSVATGGLRQYF; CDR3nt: TGTGCCAGCAGCGTAGCTACGGGGGGGTTGAGGCAGTATTTT
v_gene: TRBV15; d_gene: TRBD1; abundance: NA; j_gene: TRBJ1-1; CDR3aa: CATQPPTGSTEAFF; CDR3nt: TGTGCCACCCAGCCCCCGACAGGGAGCACTGAAGCTTTCTTT
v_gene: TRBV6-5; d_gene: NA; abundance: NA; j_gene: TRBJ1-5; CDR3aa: CASSFAFNQPQHF; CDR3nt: TGTGCCAGCAGTTTCGCCTTTAATCAGCCCCAGCATTTT
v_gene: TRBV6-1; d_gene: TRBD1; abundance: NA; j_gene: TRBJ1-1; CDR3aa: CASRTTGGNTEAFF; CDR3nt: TGTGCCAGCAGGACAACAGGGGGGAACACTGAAGCTTTCTTT
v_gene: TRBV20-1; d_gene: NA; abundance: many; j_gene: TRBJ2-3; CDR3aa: CSADVWGTDTQYF; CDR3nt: TGCAGTGCGGACGTGTGGGGCACAGATACGCAGTATTTT
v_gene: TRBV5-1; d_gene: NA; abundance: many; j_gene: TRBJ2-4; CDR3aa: CASSSTGFNIQYF; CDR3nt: TGCGCCAGCAGCTCCACTGGATTTAACATTCAGTACTTC
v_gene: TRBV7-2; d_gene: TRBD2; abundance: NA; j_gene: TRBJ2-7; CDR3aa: CASSSSLAALKEYF; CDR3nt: TGTGCCAGCAGCTCCTCCCTAGCGGCCCTTAAGGAGTACTTC
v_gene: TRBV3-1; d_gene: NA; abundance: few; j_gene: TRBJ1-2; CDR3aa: CASSRAGDPYGYTF; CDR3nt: TGTGCCAGCAGCCGCGCAGGCGACCCTTATGGCTACACCTTC
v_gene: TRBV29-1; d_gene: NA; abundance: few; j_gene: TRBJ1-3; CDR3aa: CSVEQGNTIYF; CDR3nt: TGCAGCGTCGAACAGGGAAACACCATATATTTT
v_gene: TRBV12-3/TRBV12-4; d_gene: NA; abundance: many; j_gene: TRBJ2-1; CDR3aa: CASSLRRAPYNEQFF; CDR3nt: TGTGCCAGCAGTTTACGCAGGGCACCCTACAATGAGCAGTTCTTC
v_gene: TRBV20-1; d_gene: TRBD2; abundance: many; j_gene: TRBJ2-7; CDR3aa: CSARDVPSGIYEQYF; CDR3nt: TGCAGTGCTAGAGATGTGCCTAGCGGGATCTACGAGCAGTACTTC
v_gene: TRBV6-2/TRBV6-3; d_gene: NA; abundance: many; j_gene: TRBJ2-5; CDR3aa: CASSYAAVQETQYF; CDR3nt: TGTGCCAGCAGTTACGCGGCGGTACAGGAGACCCAGTACTTC
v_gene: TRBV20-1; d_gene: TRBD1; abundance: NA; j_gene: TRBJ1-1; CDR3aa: CSARTGRAFF; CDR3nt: TGCAGTGCTAGGACAGGGCGAGCTTTCTTT
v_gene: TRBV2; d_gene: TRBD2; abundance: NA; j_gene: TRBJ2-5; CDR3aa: CASSLAGGYGETQYF; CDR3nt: TGTGCCAGCAGTCTAGCGGGGGGTTACGGTGAGACCCAGTACTTC
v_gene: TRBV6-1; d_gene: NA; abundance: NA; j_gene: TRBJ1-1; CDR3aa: CASHPGVGLLNTEAFF; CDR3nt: TGTGCCAGCCACCCAGGTGTCGGATTGCTGAACACTGAAGCTTTCTTT
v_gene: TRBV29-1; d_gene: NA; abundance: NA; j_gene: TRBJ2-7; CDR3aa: CSVEWTVLPYEQYF; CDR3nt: TGCAGCGTAGAATGGACAGTCCTTCCCTACGAGCAGTACTTC
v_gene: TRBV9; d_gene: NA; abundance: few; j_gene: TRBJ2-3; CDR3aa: CASSVIEGSTDTQYF; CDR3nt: TGTGCCAGCAGCGTAATCGAGGGTAGCACAGATACGCAGTATTTT
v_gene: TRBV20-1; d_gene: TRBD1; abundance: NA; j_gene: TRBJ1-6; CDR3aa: CCARDAAGGSYNSPLHF; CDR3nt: TGCTGTGCTAGAGATGCGGCAGGGGGCTCCTATAATTCACCCCTCCACTTT
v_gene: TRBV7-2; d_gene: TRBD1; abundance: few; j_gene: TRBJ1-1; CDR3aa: CASSPDQYRGTEAFF; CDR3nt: TGTGCCAGCAGCCCAGACCAATACAGGGGTACTGAAGCTTTCTTT
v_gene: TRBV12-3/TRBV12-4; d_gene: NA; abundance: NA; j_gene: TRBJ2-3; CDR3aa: CAGGDGTDTQYF; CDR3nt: TGTGCCGGAGGCGACGGAACAGATACGCAGTATTTT
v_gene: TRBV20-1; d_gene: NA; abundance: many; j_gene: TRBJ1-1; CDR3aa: CSARGGLGNTEAFF; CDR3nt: TGCAGTGCTAGAGGGGGCCTGGGGAACACTGAAGCTTTCTTT
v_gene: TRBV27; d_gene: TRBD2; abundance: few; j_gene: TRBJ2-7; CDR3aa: CASSFLAGAYEQYF; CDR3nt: TGTGCCAGCAGTTTCCTAGCGGGGGCCTACGAGCAGTACTTC
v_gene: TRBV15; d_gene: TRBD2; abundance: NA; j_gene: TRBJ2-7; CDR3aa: CATSSGLAALSYEQYF; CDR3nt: TGTGCCACCAGCAGTGGACTAGCGGCCCTCTCCTACGAGCAGTACTTC